Many counts were recorded for the clone carrying this T cell receptor beta chain. Its target is unknown. The data stem from a study of early T cells in non-severe SARS-CoV-2 infection. About the study: Sequencing of bulk RNA from unsorted whole blood was done, without chain pairing.

Germline CDR1 DFQATT, CDR2 SNEGSKA (reference sequence). This CDR3 contains 13 residues. Separate cDNA molecules each had unique molecular identifiers attached to them. TCRdb called the 5' RACE reads again in MiXCR, with one record for every CDR3 protein. The table lists 25,000 to 35,000 distinct CDR3 sequences, over 4.5% of them singletons. Whole-study findings and limits: Matching with VDJdb favored anti-spike CD8 responses (missing private and CD4 specificities).

The clonotype originates from an adult who was a healthcare worker with PCR-confirmed SARS-CoV-2 infection or an uninfected control (not recorded which). The sample consisted of whole blood, taken at baseline. V gene TRBV20-1 combines with J gene TRBJ2-3, with 7 positions matching TRBD2. CDR3: CSLNPGGLDTQYF. In DNA form, the CDR3 reads TGCAGCCTCAACCCCGGGGGGTTAGATACGCAGTATTTT.